This T cell receptor beta chain was captured by sequencing in a study of identical twins. Broader study findings: Shared out-of-frame alpha sequences (those common to twins) showed excess low generation probability.

Looked up from germline, CDR1 is KGHDR and CDR2 is SFDVKD. The CDR3 extends over 14 amino acids. Trimming took off 8 bases at V and 3 bases at J, with 12 bases between the two ends. Each CDR3 protein gets one entry after TCRdb re-called the 5' RACE reads with MiXCR. The table has roughly 690,000 distinct CDR3 sequences, 21% seen once. In regard to this clonotype: Its antigen is unidentified.

The same data also went into a second study, on T cells expressing NK-cell markers. That report adds: Most of the eight sequenced donors tested HCMV-seropositive; one tested seronegative. Topping the CD3+CD56-NKG2C+ fraction as well were these clonotypes, in a few donors. Evidence did not settle whether expanded NKG2C+ T cell clones targeted HCMV.

This TCR derives from a young woman in good health. Specimen: PBMCs. The V call is TRBV24-1, the J call TRBJ2-2, with D possibly being TRBD1 (5 bases). CDR3 sequence (DNA): TGTGCCACCAAATGGACAAACCACACCGGGGAGCTGTTTTTT. Translation: CATKWTNHTGELFF.